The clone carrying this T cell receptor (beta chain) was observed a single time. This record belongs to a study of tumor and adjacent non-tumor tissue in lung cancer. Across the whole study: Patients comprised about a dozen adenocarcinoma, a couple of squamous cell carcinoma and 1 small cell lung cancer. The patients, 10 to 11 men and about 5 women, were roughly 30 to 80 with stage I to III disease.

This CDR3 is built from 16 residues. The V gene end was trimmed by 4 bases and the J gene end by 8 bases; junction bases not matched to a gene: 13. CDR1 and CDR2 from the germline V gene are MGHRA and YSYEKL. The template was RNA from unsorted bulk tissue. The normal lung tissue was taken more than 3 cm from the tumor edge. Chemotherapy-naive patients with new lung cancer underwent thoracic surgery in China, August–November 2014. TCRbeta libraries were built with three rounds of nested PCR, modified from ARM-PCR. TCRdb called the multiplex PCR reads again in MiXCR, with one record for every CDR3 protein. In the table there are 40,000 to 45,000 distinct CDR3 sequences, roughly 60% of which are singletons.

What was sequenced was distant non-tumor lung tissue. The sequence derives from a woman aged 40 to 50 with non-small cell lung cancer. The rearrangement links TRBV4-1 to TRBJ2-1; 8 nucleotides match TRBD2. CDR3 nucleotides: TGCGCCAGCAGCCCCCGACTAGCGCGAGATCTTGATGAGCAGTTCTTC. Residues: CASSPRLARDLDEQFF.